This T cell receptor beta chain came from a study of blood T cell repertoires in COVID-19. Profiled with immunoSEQ multiplex PCR; TCRdb holds only in-frame clones, not every one. Altogether roughly 200,000 clones are present, around nine tenths being singletons, with the ten largest covering approximately 1.5%. V lost 2 bases and J lost 0, with 11 bases in between. The CDR3 runs to 16 residues. Germline-derived CDR1 and CDR2 are KGHSH and LQKENI. Source material: peripheral blood. The chain uses TRBV18 and TRBJ1-5, with unresolved D. The TCR comes from a man younger than 35 with active or convalescent COVID-19. The CDR3 nucleotides read TGTGCCAGCTCACCAAGTTCTCCAGTTAGCAATCAGCCCCAGCATTTT. This sequence encodes CASSPSSPVSNQPQHF.